A selection of T cell receptor beta chains follows, all from one sample in a study of shared clonotypes between healthy human individuals. The protocol was immunoSEQ multiplex PCR, while the TCRdb copy is restricted to in-frame clones and leaves out a portion. The repertoire holds roughly 2.1 million clones, with about 92% as singletons. Input material: naive CD8+ T cells from PBMCs. These receptors were collected from a man aged 18 to 35 in good health. Some clones in this sample may be carry-over from other donors' samples. The CDR3 runs from the conserved cysteine through the conserved F or W. The order of the fields is V gene, CDR3 length, CDR3 protein.

TRBV6-1 14 CASSRLAGFNEQFF
TRBV5-4 16 CASSLIAGGPTDTQYF
TRBV27 13 CASSAGATYEQYF
TRBV14 14 CASSPWGAYNEQFF
TRBV4-3 16 CASSQDFAGESYEQYF
TRBV27 14 CASNEGQVPHEQYF
TRBV6-5 14 CASSYSSGPDEQYF
TRBV27 13 CASSLGGNYEQYF
TRBV27 17 CASSLGPGTGKNYGYTF
TRBV27 13 CASSSRDRGTYTF
TRBV6-5 14 CASSPRVPHYEQYF
TRBV7-9 15 CASSPVAGVPGELFF
TRBV4-2 14 CASSQGRESHEQFF
TRBV5-4 13 CASSVDLSYEQYF
TRBV27 14 CASSFLQGNQPQHF
TRBV4-1 15 CASSQVTSSLAEQFF
TRBV2 15 CASSEAQEPNNEQFF
TRBV19 17 CASSITRTGPPNQPQHF
TRBV5-1 15 CASSPRAGMNTEAFF
TRBV18 13 CASSRTDSYEQYF
TRBV28 16 CASMVWAGTANYGYTF
TRBV4-1 17 CASSQDLRRGAYNEQFF
TRBV19 14 CASTLTGTAYEQYF
TRBV19 14 CASSIRGNSYEQYF
TRBV4-3 16 CASSHRTGRYTGELFF
TRBV7-8 14 CASSSRQSTDTQYF
TRBV7-9 16 CASSLVARPSGNTIYF
TRBV2 15 CASSEVGGGYYGYTF
TRBV9 14 CASSARAEGYGYTF
TRBV6-5 15 CASKLGQGIIHEQYF
TRBV11-2 13 CASSSTGPDTQYF
TRBV28 14 CASSFQGAPYEQYF
TRBV28 13 CASSLMPASWAVF
TRBV28 16 CASTLTSGSTYNEQFF
TRBV27 13 CASSGGLNTEAFF
TRBV4-3 15 CASSQVSGGNYGYTF
TRBV11-2 12 CASSGTGTEQYF
TRBV5-8 13 CASSRAVYYEQYF
TRBV2 16 CASSHYQGEGYNEQFF
TRBV19 13 CASRKLSGNTIYF
TRBV27 15 CASSSGLTIYSEQYF
TRBV5-8 15 CASSLGGGPSDEQFF
TRBV10-3 13 CAISEDRGHEQYF
TRBV18 18 CASFGQYRTSGSDGELFF
TRBV15 14 CATSREGQGYEQYF
TRBV28 14 CASNHSGRPGEQYF
TRBV9 17 CASSLQGQLRDTDTQYF
TRBV7-8 16 CASSVGPTGPYNEQFF
TRBV6-5 14 CASTPSGGLNEQYF
TRBV19 15 CASNRWQQYNYGYTF
TRBV9 19 CASNAPLKLAGGSPNTQYF
TRBV5-1 16 CASSWDRGGSGNTIYF
TRBV7-8 16 CASSSGLAGVTDTQYF